These 2 T cell receptor beta chains share one sample of origin, sequenced in a study of naive and memory T cell subsets. An equimolar mix of two oligonucleotides served as the beta constant-region primer for TRBC1 and TRBC2. Four rounds of PCR amplified the ligated cDNA using nested alpha and beta constant-region primers plus SP2. Using its own MiXCR run on the UMI-ligation and nested PCR reads, TCRdb lists one record per CDR3 protein. The sample holds over 130,000 distinct CDR3 sequences, about a fifth seen once. These receptors' targets are unknown. The study, taken as a whole, reports: Especially in CD8 cells, naive repertoires contained a few larger clonotypes, possibly CD45RA-re-expressing memory cells.

The source material was naive CD8+ T cells from blood. These receptor sequences come from a human donor in good health.

The chain joins TRBV20-1 to TRBJ1-1; 8 bases align to TRBD1. This CDR3 has 15 residues. Germline CDR1 and CDR2: DFQATT and SNEGSKA (reference sequence). V lost 3 bases, J lost 1 base, and 7 bases stayed unmatched. This chain's CDR3 is CSARDPTGGNTEAFF. The CDR3 DNA sequence: TGCAGTGCTAGGGACCCTACAGGGGGGAACACTGAAGCTTTCTTT.

This clonotype was seen repeatedly, ten times or more. The chain uses TRBV12-3 or TRBV12-4 and TRBJ1-1; 7 bases line up with TRBD1. Trimming removed 6 bases from V and 4 bases from J; junction bases left unmatched: 5. The CDR3 has 13 residues. The CDR3 DNA reads TGTGCCAGCAGCGCGTCAGGGGGCACTGAAGCTTTCTTT. Translating gives CASSASGGTEAFF.